A selection of T cell receptor beta chains follows, all from one sample in a study of regulatory T cells in long-lasting Graves disease. Each CDR3 protein gets one entry after TCRdb re-called the multiplex PCR reads with MiXCR. The sample gives approximately 350,000 distinct CDR3 sequences, about 11% of which show up once; around 18% is in the top ten. These same data were also listed under a study on T cells in Graves' hyperthyroidism and ophthalmopathy.

Sequencing was performed on peripheral blood mononuclear cells (PBMCs), taken at new diagnosis, from a patient treated with antithyroid drugs. The source of these receptors is a woman between 18 and 30 years old with Graves disease. The conserved cysteine and the conserved F or W are not part of the CDR3 here. A D gene is named only where the DNA matches it firmly.

9	NA	TRBJ2-7	TRBV6-1	ASSPGVEQY
13	TRBD1	TRBJ1-5	TRBV24-1	ATSDGQGANQPQH
13	NA	TRBJ1-6	TRBV7-2	ASSSINVGNSPLH
14	TRBD2	TRBJ2-5	TRBV5-5	ASSLRSAGGWETQY
14	NA	TRBJ1-6	TRBV7-2	ASSLIRTTPNSPLH
12	NA	TRBJ1-1	TRBV4-1	ASSQGTMGTEAF
15	TRBD1	TRBJ1-4	TRBV6-1	ASRHHRQGEQSGKLF
14	TRBD2	TRBJ2-5	TRBV4-1	ASSLSSGGNWETQY
13	TRBD1	TRBJ2-7	TRBV15	ATSRDVGQAYEQY
15	NA	TRBJ2-1	TRBV11-2	ASSAWGRGTIYNEQF
11	NA	TRBJ1-1	TRBV20-1	SASQQSNTEAF
14	NA	TRBJ1-2	TRBV18	ASSPPAGPVVRGYT
13	NA	TRBJ2-5	TRBV7-2	ASSFWWGPQETQY
12	NA	TRBJ1-1	TRBV6-1	ASSRTRAYTEAF
14	NA	TRBJ2-3	TRBV7-3	ASSSLKWGPVDTQY
14	TRBD2	TRBJ2-2	TRBV11-3	ASSLDGQGGAGELF
12	TRBD1	TRBJ2-5	TRBV18	ASSQQGFQEAQY
12	NA	TRBJ2-1	TRBV12-3/TRBV12-4	ASSFRSSYNEQF
13	TRBD1	TRBJ2-1	TRBV20-1	SARSGTGVYNEQF
16	NA	TRBJ2-3	TRBV11-2	ASSQIPGPGATTDTQY
12	TRBD2	TRBJ2-3	TRBV12-3/TRBV12-4	ASSLWGGGNTQY
11	NA	TRBJ1-1	TRBV7-3	ASRLTVDAEAF
12	NA	TRBJ1-5	TRBV20-1	SARDWSGRQPQH
10	NA	TRBJ2-7	TRBV3-1	ASSLVTDEQY
11	NA	TRBJ1-2	TRBV27	ASSLQGYYGYT
17	NA	TRBJ1-5	TRBV20-1	SAKLPLDRQRDSNQPQH
12	NA	TRBJ2-3	TRBV5-1	ASSSGTVADTQY
11	NA	TRBJ1-1	TRBV12-3/TRBV12-4	ASSPRWGGEAF
12	TRBD2	TRBJ2-1	TRBV29-1	SVERLAGVNEQF
17	TRBD1	TRBJ2-1	TRBV18	ASSPWGQGLHDGYNEQF
13	NA	TRBJ2-7	TRBV7-8	ASSLRTLWGYEQY
13	NA	TRBJ1-1	TRBV14	ASSQVGHGSTEAF
11	NA	TRBJ2-3	TRBV3-1	ASSQVYADTQY
10	NA	TRBJ2-5	TRBV18	ASSHSSETQY
10	NA	TRBJ1-1	TRBV7-9	TSRRGNTEAF
11	NA	TRBJ1-4	TRBV7-2	ASSWDPGEKLF
11	TRBD1	TRBJ1-2	TRBV7-9	ASTKDRGGSYT
13	NA	TRBJ2-1	TRBV18	ASSQTGTPYNEQF
11	NA	TRBJ1-3	TRBV28	ASSLNSGNTIY
13	TRBD2	TRBJ2-5	TRBV19	ASKRTRTSQETQY